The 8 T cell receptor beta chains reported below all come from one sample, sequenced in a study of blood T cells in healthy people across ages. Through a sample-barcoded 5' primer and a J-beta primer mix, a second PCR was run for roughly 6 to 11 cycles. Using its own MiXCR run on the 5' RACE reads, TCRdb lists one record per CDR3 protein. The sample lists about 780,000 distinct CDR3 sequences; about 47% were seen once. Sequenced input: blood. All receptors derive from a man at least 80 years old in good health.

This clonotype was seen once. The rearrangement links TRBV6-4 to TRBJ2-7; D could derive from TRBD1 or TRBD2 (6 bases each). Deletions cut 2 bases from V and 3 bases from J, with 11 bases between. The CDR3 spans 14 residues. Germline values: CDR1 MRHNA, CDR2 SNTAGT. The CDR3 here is CASSDAGQNYEQYF. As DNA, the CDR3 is TGTGCCAGCAGTGACGCGGGACAAAACTACGAGCAGTACTTC.

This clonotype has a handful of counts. The DNA of the CDR3 is TGTGCCAGCACCCCGCGAAGCTCCGGATACAATGAGCAGTTCTTC. Protein: CASTPRSSGYNEQFF. This chain joins TRBV27 and TRBJ2-1, with D uncertain. The V end lost 7 bases, the J end lost 4 bases, and 17 bases lay between the germline ends. The germline CDR1 and CDR2 sequences are MNHEY and SMNVEV (reference sequence). This CDR3 spans 15 amino acids.

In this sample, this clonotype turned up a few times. The CDR3 DNA sequence: TGTGCCAGCAGCCAAGATGCCAGCGGGGGCCACTACGAGCAGTACTTC. Translating it yields CASSQDASGGHYEQYF. The rearrangement uses TRBV4-2 and TRBJ2-7; 8 bases match TRBD2. The CDR3 totals 16 residues. The junction had 7 bases not matched to a gene; V was cut back by 0 bases and J by 3 bases. The germline gives CDR1 LGHNA, CDR2 YNFKEQ.

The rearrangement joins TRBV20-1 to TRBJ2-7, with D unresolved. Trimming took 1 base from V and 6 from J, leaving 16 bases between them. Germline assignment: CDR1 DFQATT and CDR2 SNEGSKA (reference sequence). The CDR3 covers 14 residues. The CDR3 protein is CSARGIRPTLEQYF. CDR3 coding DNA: TGCAGTGCTAGAGGGATACGACCGACCCTCGAGCAGTACTTC.

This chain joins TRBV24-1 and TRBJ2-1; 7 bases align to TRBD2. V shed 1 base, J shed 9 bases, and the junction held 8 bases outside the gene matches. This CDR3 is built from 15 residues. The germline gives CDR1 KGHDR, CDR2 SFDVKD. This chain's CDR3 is CATSDFNNPGGEQFF. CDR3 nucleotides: TGTGCCACCAGTGATTTCAACAATCCGGGGGGTGAGCAGTTCTTC.

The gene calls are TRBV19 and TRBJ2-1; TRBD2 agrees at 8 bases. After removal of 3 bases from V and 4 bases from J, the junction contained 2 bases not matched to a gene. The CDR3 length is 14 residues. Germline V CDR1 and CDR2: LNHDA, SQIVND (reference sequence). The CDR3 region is CASSMASGYNEQFF. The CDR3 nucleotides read TGTGCCAGTAGTATGGCTAGCGGGTACAATGAGCAGTTCTTC.

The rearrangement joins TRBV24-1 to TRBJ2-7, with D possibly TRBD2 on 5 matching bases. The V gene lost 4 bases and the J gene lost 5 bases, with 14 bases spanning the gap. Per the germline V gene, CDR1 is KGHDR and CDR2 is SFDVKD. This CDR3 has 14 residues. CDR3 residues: CATSDPGIGNEQYF. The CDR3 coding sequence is TGTGCCACCAGTGACCCCGGGATCGGCAACGAGCAGTACTTC.

CDR3 sequence reads: CASSYGGGNQPQHF. The CDR3 nucleotides are TGTGCCAGCAGTTACGGAGGGGGCAATCAGCCCCAGCATTTT. The chain has TRBV6-5 and TRBJ1-5; a weak D match, TRBD1 (5 bases). The germline V gene has CDR1 MNHEY and CDR2 SVGAGI. Trimming removed 2 bases at V and 2 bases at J, with 7 bases between. The CDR3 has 14 amino acids.